The entry below gives a single TCR beta chain sequence along with its context. The data are from a study of blood T cell repertoires in COVID-19. Across the whole study: COVID-19 samples collected from the United States, Italy and Spain covered acute and convalescent phases.

V lost 4 bases and J 0 bases, leaving 11 bases between the germline ends. Germline lookup yields CDR1 KGHSH and CDR2 LQKENI. The CDR3 sequence is 15 residues long. The repertoire was sequenced with immunoSEQ multiplex PCR; TCRdb's copy has only in-frame clones and lacks some. The sample lists approximately 200,000 clones; around 80% were seen once. The chain employs TRBV18 and TRBJ2-3; D is undetermined. Specimen: peripheral blood. The origin of this receptor is a woman older than 75 with COVID-19, enrolled during active disease. CDR3 sequence reads: CASSRGGASTDTQYF. CDR3 DNA sequence: TGTGCCAGCTCACGAGGTGGAGCTAGCACAGATACGCAGTATTTT.